This T cell receptor (beta chain) was sequenced in a study of shared T cell receptors in the human thymus. The CDR3 extends over 17 amino acids. V trimming: 7 bases; J trimming: 0 bases; junction bases outside the gene matches: 10. Germline V gene data show CDR1 as MNHEY and CDR2 as SMNVEV (reference sequence). Sequencing used immunoSEQ multiplex PCR; TCRdb keeps in-frame clones, though not all of them. Of approximately 660,000 clones listed, 70% to 90% were seen once; the top ten hold approximately 0.011%. These data also formed part of another study, on human thymus T cells. As that report states: Donors were healthy Finnish babies undergoing corrective operations for congenital heart defects. The study used thymus tissue resected during corrective heart surgery. Apparent bias marked the V and J gene usage of thymic and blood repertoires. Unrelated individuals were reported by related research to share highly overlapping thymic repertoires.

The chain links TRBV27 to TRBJ2-7; 12 bases match TRBD2. Material for sequencing was thymocytes. This TCR derives from a boy under three years old with a congenital heart defect. The CDR3 loop reads CASTPGLAGVCSYEQYF. The CDR3 DNA sequence: TGTGCCAGCACCCCGGGACTAGCGGGTGTGTGCTCCTACGAGCAGTACTTC.